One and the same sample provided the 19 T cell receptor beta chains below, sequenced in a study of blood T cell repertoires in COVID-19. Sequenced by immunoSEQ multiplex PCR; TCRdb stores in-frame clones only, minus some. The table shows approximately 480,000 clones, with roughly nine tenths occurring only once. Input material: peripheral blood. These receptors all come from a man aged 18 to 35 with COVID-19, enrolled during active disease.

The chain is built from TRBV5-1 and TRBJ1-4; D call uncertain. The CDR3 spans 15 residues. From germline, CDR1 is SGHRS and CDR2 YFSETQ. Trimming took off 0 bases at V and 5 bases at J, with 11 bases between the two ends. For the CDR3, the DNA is TGCGCCAGCAGCTTGGGTCAGGCTCGAAATGAAAAACTGTTTTTT. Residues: CASSLGQARNEKLFF.

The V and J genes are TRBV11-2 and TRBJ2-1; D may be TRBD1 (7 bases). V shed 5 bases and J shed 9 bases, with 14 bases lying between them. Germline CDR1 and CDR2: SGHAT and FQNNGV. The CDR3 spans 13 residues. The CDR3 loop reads CASSKGGGVEQFF. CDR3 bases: TGTGCCAGCAGCAAAGGGGGCGGGGTTGAGCAGTTCTTC.

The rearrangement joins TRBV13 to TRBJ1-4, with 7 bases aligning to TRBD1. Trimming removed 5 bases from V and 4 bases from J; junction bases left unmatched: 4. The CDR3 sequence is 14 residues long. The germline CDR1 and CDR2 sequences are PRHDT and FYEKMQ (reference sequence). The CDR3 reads CASSLRQGNEKLFF. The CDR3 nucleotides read TGTGCCAGCAGCCTGAGACAGGGTAATGAAAAACTGTTTTTT.

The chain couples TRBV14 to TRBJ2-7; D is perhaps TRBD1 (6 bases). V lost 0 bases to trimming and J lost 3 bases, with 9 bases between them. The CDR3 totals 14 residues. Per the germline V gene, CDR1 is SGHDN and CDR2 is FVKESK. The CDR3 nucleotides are TGTGCCAGCAGCCAAGATCTACAGGGCTACGAGCAGTACTTC. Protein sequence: CASSQDLQGYEQYF.

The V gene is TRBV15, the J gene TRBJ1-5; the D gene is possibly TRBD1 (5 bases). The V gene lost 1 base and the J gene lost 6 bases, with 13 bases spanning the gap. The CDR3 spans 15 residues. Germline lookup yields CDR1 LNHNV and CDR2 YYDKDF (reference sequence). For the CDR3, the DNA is TGTGCCACCAGCAGAGTTAAGACAGCCAGTCAGCCCCAGCATTTT. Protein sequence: CATSRVKTASQPQHF.

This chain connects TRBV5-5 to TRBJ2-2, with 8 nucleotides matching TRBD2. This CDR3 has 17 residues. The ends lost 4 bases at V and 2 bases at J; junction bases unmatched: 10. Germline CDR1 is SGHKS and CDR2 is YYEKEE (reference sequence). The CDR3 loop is CASSANLLAANTGELFF. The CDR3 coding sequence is TGTGCCAGCAGCGCGAATTTACTAGCGGCTAACACCGGGGAGCTGTTTTTT. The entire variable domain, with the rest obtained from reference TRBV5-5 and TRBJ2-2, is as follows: DAGVTQSPTHLIKTRGQQVTLRCSPISGHKSVSWYQQVLGQGPQFIFQYYEKEERGRGNFPDRFSARQFPNYSSELNVNALLLGDSALYLCASSANLLAANTGELFFGEGSRLTVL.

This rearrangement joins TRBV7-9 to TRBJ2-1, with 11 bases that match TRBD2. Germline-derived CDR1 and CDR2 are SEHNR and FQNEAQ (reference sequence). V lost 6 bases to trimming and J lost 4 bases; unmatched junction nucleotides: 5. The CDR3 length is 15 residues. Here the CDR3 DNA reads TGTGCCAGCAGTCTACTAGCGGGAGAGTACAATGAGCAGTTCTTC. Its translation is CASSLLAGEYNEQFF.

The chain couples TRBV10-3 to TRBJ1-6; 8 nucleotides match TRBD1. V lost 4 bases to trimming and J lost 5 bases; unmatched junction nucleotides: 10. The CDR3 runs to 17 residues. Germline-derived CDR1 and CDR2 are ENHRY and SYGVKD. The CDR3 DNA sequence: TGTGCCATCAGTGCGACCCCACCGGGACAGGATAATTCACCCCTCCACTTT. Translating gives CAISATPPGQDNSPLHF.

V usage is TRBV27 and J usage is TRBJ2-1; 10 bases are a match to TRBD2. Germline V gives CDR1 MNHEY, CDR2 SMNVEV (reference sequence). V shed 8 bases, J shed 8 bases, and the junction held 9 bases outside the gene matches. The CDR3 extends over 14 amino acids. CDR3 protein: CASAGASGSDEQFF. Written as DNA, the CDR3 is TGTGCCAGCGCCGGGGCTAGCGGGAGCGATGAGCAGTTCTTC.

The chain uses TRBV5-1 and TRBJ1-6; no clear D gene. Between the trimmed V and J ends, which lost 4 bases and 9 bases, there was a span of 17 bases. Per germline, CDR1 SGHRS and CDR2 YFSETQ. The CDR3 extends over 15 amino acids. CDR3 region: CASSLLDGGGSPLHF. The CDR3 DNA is TGCGCCAGCAGCCTCTTGGATGGCGGTGGTTCACCCCTCCACTTT.

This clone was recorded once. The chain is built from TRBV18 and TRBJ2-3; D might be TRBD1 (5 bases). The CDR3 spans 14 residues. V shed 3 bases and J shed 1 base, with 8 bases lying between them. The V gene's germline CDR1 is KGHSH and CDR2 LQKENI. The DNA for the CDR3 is TGTGCCAGCTCACCCGTCAGGGGCACAGATACGCAGTATTTT. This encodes CASSPVRGTDTQYF.

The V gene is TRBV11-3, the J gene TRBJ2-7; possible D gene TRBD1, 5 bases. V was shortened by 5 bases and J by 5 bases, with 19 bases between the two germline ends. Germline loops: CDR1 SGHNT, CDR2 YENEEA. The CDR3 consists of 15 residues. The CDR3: CASSQQAGPWHEQYF. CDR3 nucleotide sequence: TGTGCCAGCAGCCAGCAGGCAGGGCCCTGGCACGAGCAGTACTTC.

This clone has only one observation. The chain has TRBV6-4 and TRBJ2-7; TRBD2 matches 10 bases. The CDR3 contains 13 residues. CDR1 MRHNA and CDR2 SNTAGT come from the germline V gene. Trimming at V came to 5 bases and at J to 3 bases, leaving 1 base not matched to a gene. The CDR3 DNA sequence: TGTGCCAGCAGTAAGCGGGAGGGCTACGAGCAGTACTTC. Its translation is CASSKREGYEQYF.

The CDR3 DNA sequence: TGCGCCAGCAGGTCAGGACAGGAGAACACTGAAGCTTTCTTT. It specifies CASRSGQENTEAFF. The chain has TRBV5-1 and TRBJ1-1; 7 bases align to TRBD1. The CDR3 spans 14 residues. The junction had 5 bases not matched to a gene; V was cut back by 5 bases and J by 1 base. Per the germline V gene, CDR1 is SGHRS and CDR2 is YFSETQ. Based on the CDR3 plus reference TRBV5-1 and TRBJ1-1, the full variable domain is KAGVTQTPRYLIKTRGQQVTLSCSPISGHRSVSWYQQTPGQGLQFLFEYFSETQRNKGNFPGRFSGRQFSNSRSEMNVSTLELGDSALYLCASRSGQENTEAFFGQGTRLTVV.

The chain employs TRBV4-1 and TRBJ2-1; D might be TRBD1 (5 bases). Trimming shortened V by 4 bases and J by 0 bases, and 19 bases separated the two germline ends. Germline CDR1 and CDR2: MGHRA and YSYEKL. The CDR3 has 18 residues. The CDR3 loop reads CASSPWGRTPSSYNEQFF. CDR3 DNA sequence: TGCGCCAGCAGCCCCTGGGGCAGAACCCCGAGCTCCTACAATGAGCAGTTCTTC.

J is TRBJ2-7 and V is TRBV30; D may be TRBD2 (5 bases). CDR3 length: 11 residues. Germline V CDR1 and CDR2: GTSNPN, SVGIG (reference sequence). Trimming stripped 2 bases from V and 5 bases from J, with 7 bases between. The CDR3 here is CAWSLRDEQYF. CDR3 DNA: TGTGCCTGGAGTCTGAGGGACGAGCAGTACTTC.

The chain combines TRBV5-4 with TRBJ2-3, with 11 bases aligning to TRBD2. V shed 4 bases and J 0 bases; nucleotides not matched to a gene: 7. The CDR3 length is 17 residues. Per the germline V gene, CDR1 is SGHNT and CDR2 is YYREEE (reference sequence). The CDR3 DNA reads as TGTGCCAGCAGCGGGCTAGCGGGAGGTGGGAGCACAGATACGCAGTATTTT. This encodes CASSGLAGGGSTDTQYF.

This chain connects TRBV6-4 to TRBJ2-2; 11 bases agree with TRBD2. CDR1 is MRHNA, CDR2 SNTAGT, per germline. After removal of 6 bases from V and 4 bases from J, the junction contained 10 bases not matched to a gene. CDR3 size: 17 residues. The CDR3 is CASRNNSGRAGTGELFF. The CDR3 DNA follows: TGTGCCAGCAGAAACAATAGCGGGAGGGCCGGCACCGGGGAGCTGTTTTTT.

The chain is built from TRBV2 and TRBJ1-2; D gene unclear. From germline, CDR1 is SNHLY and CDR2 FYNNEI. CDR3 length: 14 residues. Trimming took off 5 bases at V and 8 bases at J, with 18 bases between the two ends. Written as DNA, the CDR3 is TGTGCCAGCAGTAATCCCCGTTTTCCGGGAGGCTACACCTTC. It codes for CASSNPRFPGGYTF. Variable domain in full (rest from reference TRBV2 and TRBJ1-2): EPEVTQTPSHQVTQMGQEVILRCVPISNHLYFYWYRQILGQKVEFLVSFYNNEISEKSEIFDDQFSVERPDGSNFTLKIRSTKLEDSAMYFCASSNPRFPGGYTFGSGTRLTVV.